This TCR beta chain was observed in a study of shared clonotypes between healthy human individuals. The CDR3 sequence is 13 residues long. V gave up 4 bases and J gave up 11 bases, with 17 bases separating them. CDR1 is ENHRY, CDR2 SYGVKD, per germline. Libraries were prepared by immunoSEQ multiplex PCR; TCRdb keeps only in-frame clonotypes and omits some of them. The table lists 100,000 or so clones, about 72% of them singletons. This TCR came from a woman in her 30s in good health. Input material: memory CD8+ T cells sorted from blood. Described subset: CD45RO+ cells pooled with CCR7-negative TemRA cells. The J gene is TRBJ1-1, the V gene TRBV10-3, with D possibly being TRBD1 (5 bases). The CDR3 nucleotides read TGTGCCATCAGTGGGGGCTGGGGGGAAGGGGCTTTCTTT. It is translated as CAISGGWGEGAFF.